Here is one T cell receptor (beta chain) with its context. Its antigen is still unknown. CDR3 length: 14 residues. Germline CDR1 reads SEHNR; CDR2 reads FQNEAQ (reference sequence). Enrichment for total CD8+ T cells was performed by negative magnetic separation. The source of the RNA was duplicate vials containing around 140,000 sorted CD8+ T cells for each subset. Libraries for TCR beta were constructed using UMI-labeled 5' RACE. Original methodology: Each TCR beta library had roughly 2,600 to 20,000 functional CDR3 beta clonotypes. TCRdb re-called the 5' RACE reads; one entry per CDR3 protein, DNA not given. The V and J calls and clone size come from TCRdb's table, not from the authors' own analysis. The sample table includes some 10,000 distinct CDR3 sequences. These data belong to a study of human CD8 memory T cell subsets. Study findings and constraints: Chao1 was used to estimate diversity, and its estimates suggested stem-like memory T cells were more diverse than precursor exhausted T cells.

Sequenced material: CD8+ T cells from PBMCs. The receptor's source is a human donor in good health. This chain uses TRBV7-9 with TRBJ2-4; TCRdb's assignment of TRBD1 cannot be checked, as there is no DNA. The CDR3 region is CASSSQGGQDIQYF.